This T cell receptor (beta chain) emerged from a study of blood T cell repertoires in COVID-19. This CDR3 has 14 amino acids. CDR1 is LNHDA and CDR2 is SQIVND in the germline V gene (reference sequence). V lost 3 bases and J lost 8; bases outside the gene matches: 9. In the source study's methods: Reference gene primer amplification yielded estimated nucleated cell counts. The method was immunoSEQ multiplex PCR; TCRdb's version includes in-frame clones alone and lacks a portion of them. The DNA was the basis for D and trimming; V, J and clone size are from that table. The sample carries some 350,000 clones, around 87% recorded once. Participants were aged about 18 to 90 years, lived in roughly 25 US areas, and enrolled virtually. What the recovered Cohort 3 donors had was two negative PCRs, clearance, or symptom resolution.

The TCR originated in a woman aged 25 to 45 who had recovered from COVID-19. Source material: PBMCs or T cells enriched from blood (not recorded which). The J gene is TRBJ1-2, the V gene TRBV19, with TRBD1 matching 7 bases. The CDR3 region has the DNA TGTGCCAGTAGTATGGACAGGTCTCCGCTCGGCTACACCTTC. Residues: CASSMDRSPLGYTF. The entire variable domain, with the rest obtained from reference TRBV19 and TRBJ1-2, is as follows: DGGITQSPKYLFRKEGQNVTLSCEQNLNHDAMYWYRQDPGQGLRLIYYSQIVNDFQKGDIAEGYSVSREKKESFPLTVTSAQKNPTAFYLCASSMDRSPLGYTFGSGTRLTVV.